These 19 T cell receptor beta chains originate from one sample sequenced in a study of T-cell memory formation after mild COVID-19. TCRdb itself ran the 5' RACE reads through MiXCR, one entry per CDR3 protein. The sample holds hundreds of thousands of distinct CDR3 sequences; roughly 20% are singletons and the top ten take approximately 8.4%. Sequencing input: PBMCs or a T cell subset sorted from them (not recorded which). The receptor source for this set is an adult woman who had mild COVID-19 (a few samples of this study predate the infection). Cell type and time point are not known.

The chain uses TRBV11-1 and TRBJ1-4, with D hard to call. Germline loops: CDR1 SGHAT, CDR2 FQDESV (reference sequence). The length of the CDR3 is 15 residues. Deletions cut 4 bases from V and 0 bases from J, with 9 bases between. The DNA of the CDR3 is TGTGCCAGCAGCTCGTCACATGCAACTAATGAAAAACTGTTTTTT. This sequence encodes CASSSSHATNEKLFF.

This clonotype was recorded a few times. The rearrangement uses TRBV7-6 and TRBJ1-6, with no clear D. CDR3 length: 14 amino acids. Germline V gene sequence: CDR1 SGHVS, CDR2 FNYEAQ. V dropped 0 bases and J dropped 9 bases, with 9 bases sitting between them. The chain's CDR3 is CASSLAQAGSPLHF. In DNA, the CDR3 is TGTGCCAGCAGCTTAGCCCAGGCGGGTTCACCCCTCCACTTT.

The rearrangement uses TRBV5-6 and TRBJ1-1; TRBD1 is a possible D gene (6 bases). The germline CDR1 and CDR2 sequences are SGHDT and YYEEEE. The CDR3 has 14 residues. Deletions cut 5 bases from V and 4 bases from J, with 15 bases between. This CDR3 reads CASRANRDGTEAFF. The CDR3 coding sequence is TGTGCCAGCAGGGCCAACAGGGACGGCACTGAAGCTTTCTTT. Full variable domain (missing parts from reference TRBV5-6 and TRBJ1-1): DAGVTQSPTHLIKTRGQQVTLRCSPKSGHDTVSWYQQALGQGPQFIFQYYEEEERQRGNFPDRFSGHQFPNYSSELNVNALLLGDSALYLCASRANRDGTEAFFGQGTRLTVV.

This clonotype was seen a few times. This rearrangement joins TRBV5-1 to TRBJ1-1; no clear D. Looked up from germline, CDR1 is SGHRS and CDR2 is YFSETQ. The ends were cut back, 0 bases at V and 5 bases at J, with 14 bases in the middle. This CDR3 is 15 amino acids long. Here the CDR3 DNA reads TGCGCCAGCAGCTTGGGAGAGGGAGTGGGGACTGAAGCTTTCTTT. This translates into CASSLGEGVGTEAFF.

This clonotype was counted many times. V usage is TRBV5-5 and J usage is TRBJ2-1; D is unresolved. CDR1 and CDR2 from the germline V gene are SGHKS and YYEKEE (reference sequence). CDR3 length equals 16 residues. V lost 0 bases and J 5 bases, leaving 15 bases between the germline ends. The CDR3 region is CASSLDVYRPNNEQFF. CDR3 nucleotide sequence: TGTGCCAGCAGCTTGGATGTCTACCGTCCCAACAATGAGCAGTTCTTC.

CDR3 region: CASSESRGDADTQYF. The DNA of the CDR3 is TGTGCCAGCAGTGAATCTCGGGGGGACGCAGATACGCAGTATTTT. This rearrangement joins TRBV25-1 to TRBJ2-3, with TRBD2 matching 7 bases. This CDR3 region has 15 residues. From germline, CDR1 is MGHDK and CDR2 SYGVNS. V lost 1 base, J lost 4 bases, and 5 bases stayed unmatched.

The chain links TRBV2 to TRBJ2-5, with D possibly being TRBD1 or TRBD2 (5 bases each). This CDR3 region has 15 residues. Trimming took off 4 bases at V and 3 bases at J, with 15 bases between the two ends. The germline gives CDR1 SNHLY, CDR2 FYNNEI. The CDR3 coding sequence is TGTGCCAGCAGTGCGGGGCGACCCCCCAAAGAGACCCAGTACTTC. Protein sequence: CASSAGRPPKETQYF.

J is TRBJ2-7 and V is TRBV7-9; 9 bases are shared with TRBD1. The CDR3 is made up of 15 amino acids. CDR1 SEHNR and CDR2 FQNEAQ come from the germline V gene (reference sequence). Trimming at V came to 5 bases and at J to 5 bases, leaving 10 bases not matched to a gene. The CDR3 region has the DNA TGTGCCAGCAGCCCCCGAGGGACAGGGATGGACGAGCAGTACTTC. This sequence encodes CASSPRGTGMDEQYF.

The count of this clonotype is one. The chain is built from TRBV20-1 and TRBJ2-2; 7 positions agree with TRBD2. The germline V gene encodes CDR1 DFQATT and CDR2 SNEGSKA (reference sequence). This CDR3 spans 17 amino acids. V shed 6 bases, J shed 3 bases, and the junction held 16 bases outside the gene matches. This CDR3 reads CSAPNLVAGGHTGELFF. The CDR3 DNA sequence: TGCAGTGCCCCCAATTTAGTAGCGGGTGGGCACACCGGGGAGCTGTTTTTT.

The gene calls are TRBV30 and TRBJ2-3; 7 bases agree with TRBD1. Trimming at V came to 0 bases and at J to 4 bases, leaving 7 bases not matched to a gene. The germline V gene has CDR1 GTSNPN and CDR2 SVGIG (reference sequence). CDR3 length equals 15 residues. The CDR3 sequence: CAWSVTGSLADTQYF. DNA of the CDR3: TGTGCCTGGAGTGTGACAGGGAGTCTTGCAGATACGCAGTATTTT.

The chain couples TRBV11-3 to TRBJ2-1; maybe TRBD2 (5 bases). V shed 5 bases and J shed 0 bases, with 11 bases lying between them. The CDR3 is made up of 15 amino acids. Germline CDR1 reads SGHNT; CDR2 reads YENEEA. The CDR3 protein is CASSGGLLSYNEQFF. In DNA form, the CDR3 reads TGTGCCAGCAGCGGAGGACTTCTCTCCTACAATGAGCAGTTCTTC.

The chain links TRBV19 to TRBJ1-1, with D hard to call. CDR3 size: 14 residues. In germline, CDR1 is LNHDA, CDR2 SQIVND (reference sequence). The V and J ends lost 2 bases and 3 bases respectively, with 10 bases between them. The CDR3 coding sequence is TGTGCCAGTAGTATATCGCTCTTATACACTGAAGCTTTCTTT. It translates to CASSISLLYTEAFF.

This clonotype has a handful of counts. The V and J genes are TRBV4-2 and TRBJ2-1, with no clear D. Germline CDR1 and CDR2: LGHNA and YNFKEQ. Trimming took off 4 bases at V and 5 bases at J, with 12 bases between the two ends. CDR3 length: 14 amino acids. The CDR3 sequence is CASSRSSGHNEQFF. The CDR3 DNA reads TGTGCCAGCAGCCGTAGTTCCGGACACAATGAGCAGTTCTTC.

This clonotype was seen a handful of times. The chain uses TRBV12-3 or TRBV12-4 and TRBJ2-7; D may be TRBD1 or TRBD2 (5 bases each). This CDR3 contains 15 residues. V was pared by 7 bases and J by 6 bases, with 22 bases between. The CDR3: CASTSLGVDRREQYF. The CDR3 coding sequence is TGTGCCAGCACCTCCCTGGGGGTAGATAGGCGCGAGCAGTACTTC.

The rearrangement links TRBV7-6 to TRBJ2-5; 8 positions agree with TRBD2. This CDR3 has 15 amino acids. Germline CDR1 is SGHVS and CDR2 is FNYEAQ. The junction had 4 bases not matched to a gene; V was cut back by 0 bases and J by 4 bases. In DNA, the CDR3 is TGTGCCAGCAGCTTAGCCCCGGGAGGGGCAGAGACCCAGTACTTC. Translating it yields CASSLAPGGAETQYF.

This clonotype was seen a single time. V usage is TRBV6-1 and J usage is TRBJ2-1; D is unclear. The CDR3 is 15 residues long. The V end was cut by 2 bases, the J end by 5 bases, with 13 bases between. Per germline, CDR1 MNHNS and CDR2 SASEGT. The CDR3 protein is CASSEMIGSNNEQFF. As DNA, the CDR3 is TGTGCCAGCAGTGAAATGATAGGGTCGAACAATGAGCAGTTCTTC.

There are a few counts of this clonotype. The CDR3 region is CATGRGNNEQFF. DNA of the CDR3: TGTGCCACCGGGAGAGGCAACAATGAGCAGTTCTTC. This chain uses TRBV15 with TRBJ2-1; a possible D gene is TRBD2 (5 bases). Germline assignment: CDR1 LNHNV and CDR2 YYDKDF (reference sequence). V was clipped by 8 bases and J by 5 bases, with 10 bases between them. The CDR3 totals 12 residues.

Only a few counts were recorded for this clonotype. CDR3 loop: CASSPSGTASTDTQYF. Written as DNA, the CDR3 is TGTGCCAGCAGCCCTTCGGGGACCGCAAGCACAGATACGCAGTATTTT. The rearrangement uses TRBV7-9 and TRBJ2-3; tentatively, D is TRBD1 or TRBD2 (5 bases each). The length of the CDR3 is 16 residues. Trimming stripped 5 bases from V and 0 bases from J, with 15 bases between. The germline gives CDR1 SEHNR, CDR2 FQNEAQ (reference sequence).

This clonotype was seen more than once but under ten times. J is TRBJ1-3 and V is TRBV6-1, with no clear D. Germline V gives CDR1 MNHNS, CDR2 SASEGT. V lost 2 bases and J lost 2, with 7 bases in between. There are 14 residues in the CDR3. As DNA, the CDR3 is TGTGCCAGCAGTGAAAGCGTCCCTGGAAACACCATATATTTT. This gives the protein CASSESVPGNTIYF.